Here is one T cell receptor (beta chain) with its context. Its antigen is not yet known. One base away there is no much larger clone; base qualities are not given. These data belong to a study of shared clonotypes between healthy human individuals (dated by TCRdb to about 2020). Concerning the study at large: A few men and a couple of women, aged 18 to 49 years, made up the cohort. Each donor's leukapheresis produced roughly between roughly 0.85 and 9.5 billion PBMCs. To increase sequencing depth and limit assay-specific biases, TCR repertoire library preparation and sequencing were carried out by different laboratories using diverse techniques. To estimate repertoire size and how much clonotypes are shared between individuals, the study performed deep sequencing of blood TCR repertoires from a handful of healthy adults.

Donors were healthy HIV-negative adults with no recently reported acute infections or vaccinations. Only Caucasian adults living in Nashville, Tennessee, USA were represented among the donors. In the unsorted samples, 85 million to 100 million PBMCs were counted, and genomic DNA was extracted using the QIAamp DNA Blood Mini kit. Blood was collected by leukapheresis, and PBMCs were isolated by Ficoll-Histopaque density gradient centrifugation and then cryopreserved in liquid nitrogen vapor phase. Using the deep immunoSEQ assay, TCR CDR3 regions were amplified from genomic DNA by multiplex PCR. Genomic DNA extracted from each cell subset was distributed evenly over all wells of several immunoSEQ 96-well plates, and each plate served as one replicate. For unsorted PBMC, about 0.3 ug genomic DNA, equal to 32,000 or so T cell genomes, was loaded into each replicate PCR. Unsorted PBMC genomic DNA was sequenced across ten immunoSEQ deep assay plates. Purified libraries were measured with a Qubit 3.0 fluorometer, size-checked on a Bioanalyzer 2100, and measured again with the KAPA Library Quantification kit. Every immunoSEQ 96-well plate was sequenced on a separate single-read 150-cycle Illumina NextSeq 550 flow cell. In the source study's methods: Because the immunoSEQ output held only junctional sequences and lacked quality scores, the filtering could not match the filtering applied to full-length reads. To assign V/J genes and CDR3, sequences were annotated using PyIR, a Python wrapper for IgBLAST v1.9, with IMGT germline references. Reads were filtered out if the reads had weak V/J assignments (E-value above 1e-6), no CDR3, stop codons, out-of-frame junctions, or ambiguous translated residues. V3J clonotypes were defined by identical inferred V gene, J gene, and CDR3 amino acid sequence. Percentage overlap between repertoires was computed as shared unique clonotypes divided by the size of the smaller repertoire. Richness of each repertoire was evaluated using RTK rarefaction, the Chao1 estimator, and Recon v2.1 estimates of unobserved clonotypes. This immuneACCESS table, as held by TCRdb, lists in-frame sequences with V and J called but not all clones. Of the missing ones, under half trace to an unresolved V gene in checked studies; the others have no known cause. V, J and clone size are taken as reported in that table, and D and trimming were inferred from the DNA itself. This sample gives approximately 500,000 clones in total; about four fifths of them show up just once. The biggest ten clones account for approximately 13% of the sample.

Trimming at the junction amounts to 7 bases on V and 7 bases on J, and the germline ends lie 8 bases apart. The germline V gene (reference sequence) specifies SGHNT as CDR1 and YYREEE as CDR2. CDR3 length: 11 amino acids, cysteine to phenylalanine. The only DNA kept is the CDR3, 33 bases in frame from the first base. General study outcomes and caveats: Sampling was restricted to blood, and TCR repertoires in tissues likely differ from the TCR repertoires found in blood. Pairwise subsampling led to the expectation that sequencing depth would affect the degree of clonotype sharing among donors. Because the study included only a small number of donors, the genetic and exposure-history diversity represented was limited.

The sample taken for sequencing was PBMCs. The sequence is built from TRBV5-4 and TRBJ2-2; the D gene is perhaps TRBD2, from 5 matching bases. The sequence was obtained from a woman aged 40 to 50 in good health. Some clones in this sample may be carry-over from other donors' samples. The CDR3 amino acid sequence is: CASGLGGELFF. The nucleotide sequence is given as TGTGCCAGCGGACTGGGCGGGGAGCTGTTTTTT.